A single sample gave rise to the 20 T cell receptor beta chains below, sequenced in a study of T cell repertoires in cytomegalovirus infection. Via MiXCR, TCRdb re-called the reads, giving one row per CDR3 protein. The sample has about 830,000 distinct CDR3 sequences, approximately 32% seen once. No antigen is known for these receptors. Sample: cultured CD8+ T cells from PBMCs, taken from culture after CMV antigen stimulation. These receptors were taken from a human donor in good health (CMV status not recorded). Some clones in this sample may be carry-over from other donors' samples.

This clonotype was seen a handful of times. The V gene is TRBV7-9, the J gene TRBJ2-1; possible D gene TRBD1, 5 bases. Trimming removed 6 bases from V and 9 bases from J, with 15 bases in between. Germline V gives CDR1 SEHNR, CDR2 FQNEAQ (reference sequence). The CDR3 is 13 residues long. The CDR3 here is CASSSATQGEQFF. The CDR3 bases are TGTGCCAGCAGTTCCGCTACCCAGGGTGAGCAGTTCTTC.

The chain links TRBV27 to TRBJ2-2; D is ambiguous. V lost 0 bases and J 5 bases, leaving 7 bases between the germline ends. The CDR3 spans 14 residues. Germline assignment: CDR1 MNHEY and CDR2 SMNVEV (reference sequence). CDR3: CASSLSPKTGELFF. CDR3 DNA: TGTGCCAGCAGTTTATCCCCAAAAACCGGGGAGCTGTTTTTT.

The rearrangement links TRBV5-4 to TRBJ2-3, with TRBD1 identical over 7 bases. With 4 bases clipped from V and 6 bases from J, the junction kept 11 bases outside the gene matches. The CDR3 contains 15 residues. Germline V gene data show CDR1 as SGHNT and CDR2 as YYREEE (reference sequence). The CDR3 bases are TGTGCCAGCAGCCCGGGACAGCTCCCAGCGGATACGCAGTATTTT. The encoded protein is CASSPGQLPADTQYF.

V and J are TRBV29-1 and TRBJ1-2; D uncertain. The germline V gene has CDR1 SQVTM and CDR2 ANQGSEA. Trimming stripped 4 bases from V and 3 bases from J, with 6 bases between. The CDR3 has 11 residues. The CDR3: CSVGGYYGYTF. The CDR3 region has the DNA TGCAGCGTTGGGGGTTACTATGGCTACACCTTC.

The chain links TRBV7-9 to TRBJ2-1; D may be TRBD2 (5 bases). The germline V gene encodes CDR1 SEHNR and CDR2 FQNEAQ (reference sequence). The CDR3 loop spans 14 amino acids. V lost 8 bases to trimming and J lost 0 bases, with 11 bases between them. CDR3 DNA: TGTGCCAGCTCGCCGGGGAACTCCTACAATGAGCAGTTCTTC. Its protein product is CASSPGNSYNEQFF. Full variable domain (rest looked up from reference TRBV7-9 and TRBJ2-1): DTGVSQNPRHKITKRGQNVTFRCDPISEHNRLYWYRQTLGQGPEFLTYFQNEAQLEKSRLLSDRFSAERPKGSFSTLEIQRTEQGDSAMYLCASSPGNSYNEQFFGPGTRLTVL.

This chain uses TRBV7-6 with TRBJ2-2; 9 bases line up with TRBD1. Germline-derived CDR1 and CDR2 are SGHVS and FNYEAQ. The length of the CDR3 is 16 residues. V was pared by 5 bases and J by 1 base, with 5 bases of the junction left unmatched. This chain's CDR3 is CASSHRQGENTGELFF. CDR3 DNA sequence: TGTGCCAGCAGCCACCGACAGGGGGAGAACACCGGGGAGCTGTTTTTT. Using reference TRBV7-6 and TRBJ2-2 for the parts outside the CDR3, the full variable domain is GAGVSQSPRYKVTKRGQDVALRCDPISGHVSLYWYRQALGQGPEFLTYFNYEAQQDKSGLPNDRFSAERPEGSISTLTIQRTEQRDSAMYRCASSHRQGENTGELFFGEGSRLTVL.

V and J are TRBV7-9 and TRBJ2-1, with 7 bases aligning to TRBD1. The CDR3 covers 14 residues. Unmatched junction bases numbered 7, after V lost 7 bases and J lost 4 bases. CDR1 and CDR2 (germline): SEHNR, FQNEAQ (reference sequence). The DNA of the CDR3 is TGTGCCAGCAAGGGGGCCCCGAATTACAATGAGCAGTTCTTC. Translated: CASKGAPNYNEQFF.

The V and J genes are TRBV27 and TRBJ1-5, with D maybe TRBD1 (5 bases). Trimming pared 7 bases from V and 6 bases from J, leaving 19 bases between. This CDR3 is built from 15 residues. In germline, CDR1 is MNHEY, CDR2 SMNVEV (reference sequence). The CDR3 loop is CASTPGPFGSQPQHF. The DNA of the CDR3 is TGTGCCAGCACCCCAGGGCCATTTGGGAGTCAGCCCCAGCATTTT.

The CDR3 loop reads CASSGSGATQETQYF. The CDR3 coding sequence is TGTGCCAGCAGCGGTAGCGGGGCGACCCAAGAGACCCAGTACTTC. The chain has TRBV7-9 and TRBJ2-5, with 8 bases matching TRBD2. J lost 1 base, V lost 5 bases, and 6 bases had no gene match. The length of the CDR3 is 15 residues. Germline CDR1 reads SEHNR; CDR2 reads FQNEAQ (reference sequence).

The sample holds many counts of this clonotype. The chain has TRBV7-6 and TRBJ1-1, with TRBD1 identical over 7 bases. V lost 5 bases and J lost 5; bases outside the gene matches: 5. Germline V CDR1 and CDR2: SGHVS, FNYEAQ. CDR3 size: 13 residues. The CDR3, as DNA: TGTGCCAGCAGCGCCACAGGGGAGACTGAAGCTTTCTTT. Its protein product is CASSATGETEAFF.

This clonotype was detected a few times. As DNA, the CDR3 is TGCGCCAGCAGCTTGGGGGTTTTTGGTGAAAAACTGTTTTTT. This sequence encodes CASSLGVFGEKLFF. The chain has TRBV5-1 and TRBJ1-4; D unclear. The CDR3 is made up of 14 amino acids. The germline V and J ends were trimmed by 0 bases and 7 bases, with 10 bases remaining between them. The germline gives CDR1 SGHRS, CDR2 YFSETQ.

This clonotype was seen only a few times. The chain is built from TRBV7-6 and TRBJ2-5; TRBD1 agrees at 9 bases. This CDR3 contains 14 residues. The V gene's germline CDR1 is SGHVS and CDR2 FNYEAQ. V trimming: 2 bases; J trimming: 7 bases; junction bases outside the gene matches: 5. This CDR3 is CASSLTGGDGTQYF. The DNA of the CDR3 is TGTGCCAGCAGCTTAACAGGGGGCGACGGGACCCAGTACTTC. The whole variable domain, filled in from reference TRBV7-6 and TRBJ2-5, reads GAGVSQSPRYKVTKRGQDVALRCDPISGHVSLYWYRQALGQGPEFLTYFNYEAQQDKSGLPNDRFSAERPEGSISTLTIQRTEQRDSAMYRCASSLTGGDGTQYFGPGTRLLVL.

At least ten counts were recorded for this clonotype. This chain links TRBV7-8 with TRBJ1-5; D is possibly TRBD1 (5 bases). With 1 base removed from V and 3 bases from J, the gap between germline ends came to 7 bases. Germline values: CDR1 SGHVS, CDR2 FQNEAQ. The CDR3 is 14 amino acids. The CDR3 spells CASSLVRVNQPQHF. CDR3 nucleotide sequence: TGTGCCAGCAGCTTAGTCAGGGTCAATCAGCCCCAGCATTTT.

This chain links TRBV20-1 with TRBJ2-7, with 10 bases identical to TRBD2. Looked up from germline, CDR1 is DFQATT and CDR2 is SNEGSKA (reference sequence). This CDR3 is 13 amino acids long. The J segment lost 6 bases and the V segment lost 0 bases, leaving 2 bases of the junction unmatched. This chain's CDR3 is CSARDGTSVEQYF. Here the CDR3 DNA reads TGCAGTGCTAGAGACGGGACTAGCGTCGAGCAGTACTTC.

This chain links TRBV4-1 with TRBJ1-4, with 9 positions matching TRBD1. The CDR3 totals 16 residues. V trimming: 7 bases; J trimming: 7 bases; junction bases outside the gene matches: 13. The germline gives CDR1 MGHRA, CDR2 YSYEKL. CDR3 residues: CASTPGPGQGSEKLFF. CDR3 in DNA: TGCGCCAGCACCCCCGGTCCGGGACAGGGAAGTGAAAAACTGTTTTTT.

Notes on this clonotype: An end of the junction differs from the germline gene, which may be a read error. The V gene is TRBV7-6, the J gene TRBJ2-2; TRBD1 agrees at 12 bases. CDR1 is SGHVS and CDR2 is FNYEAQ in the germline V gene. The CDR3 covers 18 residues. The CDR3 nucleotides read TGTGCCAGCAGCTTCTCTGGGACAGGGGGCGCGTTTTCCGGGAAGCTGTTTTTT. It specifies CASSFSGTGGAFSGKLFF.

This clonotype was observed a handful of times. Here the CDR3 reads CAISEGRFPDEQYV. DNA of the CDR3: TGTGCCATCAGTGAAGGTCGATTCCCCGACGAGCAGTACGTC. The chain recombines TRBV10-3 with TRBJ2-7; D is unresolved. Deletions cut 3 bases from V and 5 bases from J, with 14 bases between. Germline CDR1 and CDR2: ENHRY and SYGVKD. This CDR3 comprises 14 residues.

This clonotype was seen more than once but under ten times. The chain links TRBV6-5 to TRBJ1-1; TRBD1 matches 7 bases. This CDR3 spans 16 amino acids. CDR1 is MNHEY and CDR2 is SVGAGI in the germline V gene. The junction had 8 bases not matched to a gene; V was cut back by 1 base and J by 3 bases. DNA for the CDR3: TGTGCCAGCAGTTACTTCCCTGAGGGGGCGGACACTGAAGCTTTCTTT. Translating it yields CASSYFPEGADTEAFF.

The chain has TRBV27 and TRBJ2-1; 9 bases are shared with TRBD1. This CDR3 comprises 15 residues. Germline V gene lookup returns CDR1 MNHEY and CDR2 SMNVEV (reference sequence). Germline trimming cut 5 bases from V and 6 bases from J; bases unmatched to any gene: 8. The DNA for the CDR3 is TGTGCCAGCAGTCCATCACAGGGGGCTCTCAATGAGCAGTTCTTC. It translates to CASSPSQGALNEQFF.

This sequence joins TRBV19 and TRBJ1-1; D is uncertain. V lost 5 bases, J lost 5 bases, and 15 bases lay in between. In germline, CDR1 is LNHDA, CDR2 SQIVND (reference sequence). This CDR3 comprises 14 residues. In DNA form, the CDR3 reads TGTGCCAGTAGTTACCAGTATCAAAGAACTGAAGCTTTCTTT. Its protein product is CASSYQYQRTEAFF.